This T cell receptor beta chain was found in a study of tumor-infiltrating lymphocytes in primary liver carcinoma. Turning to the study itself: Through surgical resection, the patients' primary liver carcinoma was treated. Study conclusions and caveats: Significantly greater top-250-clone fractions characterized tumors relative to blood (p = 0.039).

The authors took blood RNA from unsorted whole blood and also extracted germline DNA. Germline trimming cut 1 base from V and 4 bases from J; bases unmatched to any gene: 3. The germline CDR1 and CDR2 sequences are LGHNA and YSLEER. This CDR3 is 14 amino acids long. The template, 450 to 650 ng total RNA, yielded TCR beta cDNA made with a constant-region primer. For TCR beta, libraries were produced by three nested multiplex PCR rounds using slightly modified ARM-PCR. The first two PCR rounds used TRBV1-TRBV30 forward primers with a C-beta reverse primer, about 10 cycles each. TCRdb reprocessed the multiplex PCR reads with MiXCR, giving one entry per CDR3 protein. Counted here are hundreds of thousands of distinct CDR3 sequences, 65% occurring once; the ten biggest clones make up about 8.4%. A remark on this clonotype: The antigen is not known. A read error may be the cause here, since a much bigger clone is one base away.

The sequence was collected from a man between 40 and 49 years old with primary liver carcinoma and hepatitis B virus infection. Sequencing was performed on peripheral blood. The rearrangement links TRBV4-3 to TRBJ1-2; TRBD1 agrees at 7 bases. CDR3 sequence: CASSQVTGFYGYTF. The CDR3 bases are TGCGCCAGCAGCCAAGTGACAGGGTTCTATGGCTACACCTTC.